This TCR beta chain is from a study of T cells in Graves' hyperthyroidism and ophthalmopathy. CDR1 and CDR2 from the germline V gene are SGDLS and YYNGEE. V lost 3 bases, J lost 9 bases, and 16 bases lay in between. The length of the CDR3 is 14 residues. This clonotype was seen a handful of times. RNA transcripts gave rise to amplified TCR beta CDR3 regions. A first-round RT-PCR of the TCR CDR3 used the HTBI primer set. TCRdb independently ran MiXCR on the multiplex PCR reads; one entry per CDR3 protein. The data show hundreds of thousands of distinct CDR3 sequences, 15% to 20% seen once. The chain is built from TRBV9 and TRBJ2-4; D is perhaps TRBD1 (7 bases). Sequencing input: blood. The source of this sequence is a woman aged 25 to 39 with Graves' hyperthyroidism. CDR3 DNA sequence: TGTGCCAGCAGCGAGCCAGGGGGGCGCGTCATTCAGTACTTC. Translated, it gives CASSEPGGRVIQYF.